The subject of this entry is one T cell receptor beta chain. J lost 9 bases, V lost 4 bases, and 2 bases had no gene match. The CDR3 is made up of 12 amino acids. Germline CDR1 and CDR2: DFQATT and SNEGSKA (reference sequence). Unique molecular identifiers tagged the TCRbeta library. TCRdb reanalysed the PCR reads using MiXCR and keeps one entry per CDR3 protein. The sample lists some 520,000 distinct CDR3 sequences, approximately 30% occurring once. These data come from a study of T-cell reconstitution after alpha-beta-depleted transplantation in children. Here the sequenced sample was PBMCs from the stem cell graft donor, taken from the stem cell graft. The TCR sequence derives from a human donor who donated a stem cell graft to a child with aplastic anemia. This chain links TRBV20-1 with TRBJ2-1; TRBD2 matches at 11 bases. CDR3 DNA sequence: TGCAGTGCTACTCTAGCGGGAGGTGAGCAGTTCTTC. It is translated as CSATLAGGEQFF.